The 4 T cell receptor beta chains given below trace back to one sample, sequenced in a study of blood T cell repertoires in COVID-19 (dated by TCRdb to 2020 to 2021). Library preparation employed the immunoSEQ multiplex PCR assay. TCRdb retrieved this table from immuneACCESS and kept in-frame rearrangements only. Not all clones are present; in checked studies, unresolved V genes account for under half, and no reason is known for the remainder. The sample records about 350,000 clones, 88% of which are singletons. Over 0.9% of the sample rests with the top ten. Sequences were obtained from PBMCs or T cells enriched from blood (not recorded which). These receptors were collected from a woman under 40 who had been exposed to COVID-19.

The rearrangement uses TRBV3-1 (or the pseudogene TRBV3-2) and TRBJ2-5; D gene uncertain. This CDR3 has 17 amino acids. V was trimmed by 1 base and J by 0 bases, leaving 15 bases between them. From germline, CDR1 is LGHDT and CDR2 YNNKEL (reference sequence). The chain's CDR3 is CASSQGQLGAYQETQYF. As DNA, the CDR3 is TGTGCCAGCAGCCAAGGGCAGCTGGGCGCATACCAAGAGACCCAGTACTTC.

The chain uses TRBV19 and TRBJ1-2, with 7 nucleotides matching TRBD1. Germline V CDR1 and CDR2: LNHDA, SQIVND (reference sequence). Trimming at V came to 2 bases and at J to 2 bases, leaving 11 bases not matched to a gene. The CDR3 length is 17 residues. CDR3 in amino acids: CASSIKGAANKNYGYTF. The CDR3 DNA reads as TGTGCCAGTAGTATAAAGGGGGCAGCGAATAAAAACTATGGCTACACCTTC.

The chain couples TRBV4-2 to TRBJ2-2; D perhaps matches TRBD2 (6 bases). Germline lookup yields CDR1 LGHNA and CDR2 YNFKEQ. The ends were cut back, 1 base at V and 0 bases at J, with 18 bases in the middle. This CDR3 spans 19 amino acids. This CDR3 is CASSQGTPYGGTNTGELFF. In nucleotides, the CDR3 is TGTGCCAGCAGCCAAGGAACCCCATACGGCGGGACGAACACCGGGGAGCTGTTTTTT.

The rearrangement joins TRBV2 to TRBJ1-2, with D maybe TRBD1 (6 bases). The germline V gene has CDR1 SNHLY and CDR2 FYNNEI. The CDR3 spans 14 residues. V lost 3 bases to trimming and J lost 0 bases, with 8 bases between them. CDR3 protein: CASSEGHPNYGYTF. CDR3 sequence (DNA): TGTGCCAGCAGTGAGGGACATCCTAACTATGGCTACACCTTC. Together with reference TRBV2 and TRBJ1-2, the CDR3 gives the full variable domain: EPEVTQTPSHQVTQMGQEVILRCVPISNHLYFYWYRQILGQKVEFLVSFYNNEISEKSEIFDDQFSVERPDGSNFTLKIRSTKLEDSAMYFCASSEGHPNYGYTFGSGTRLTVV.